These 13 T cell receptor beta chains originate from one sample sequenced in a study of graft-versus-host responses after intestinal transplantation (dated by TCRdb to the early 2020s). The protocol used for the library was the immunoSEQ multiplex PCR assay. TCRdb stores this immuneACCESS table with in-frame sequences only. Part of the clones is absent; in the studies checked, under half of the shortfall reflects unresolved V genes, and no reason is known for the rest. This sample is represented by fewer than 95,000 clones; approximately 94% of them were singletons. Around 0.19% of the sample is taken by the ten largest. The time point tag for this specimen amounts to: cells obtained before transplantation from donor or recipient. No antigen has been identified for these receptors. The sequences come from unstimulated CD4+ T cells sorted from spleen or lymph node cells, collected before transplant. These receptors came from a human donor who was the organ donor for an intestinal transplant.

This clone was seen once. The V and J genes are TRBV10-1 and TRBJ2-1, with a tentative D call TRBD2 (5 bases). The CDR3 is 14 residues long. The germline V and J ends were trimmed by 8 bases and 4 bases, with 15 bases remaining between them. The germline CDR1 and CDR2 sequences are WNHNN and SYGVQD (reference sequence). The CDR3 nucleotides are TGCGCCAGCGCGGGCGAGTACCCGTACAATGAGCAGTTCTTC. Amino acids: CASAGEYPYNEQFF.

The V gene is TRBV19, the J gene TRBJ1-2; D unclear. The CDR3 consists of 14 residues. Germline V CDR1 and CDR2: LNHDA, SQIVND (reference sequence). V was shortened by 5 bases and J by 4 bases, with 14 bases between the two germline ends. DNA for the CDR3: TGTGCCAGTAGTTCGAGCGAACGGCTCTATGGCTACACCTTC. This translates into CASSSSERLYGYTF.

The chain has TRBV7-2 and TRBJ2-7, with 9 bases fitting TRBD2. J was trimmed by 7 bases and V by 2 bases; bases with no gene match: 6. Germline V gene sequence: CDR1 SGHTA, CDR2 FQGNSA. This CDR3 has 14 amino acids. CDR3 sequence (DNA): TGTGCCAGCAGCTTACGCGGGGGGGCGTTGGAGCAGTACTTC. This codes for CASSLRGGALEQYF.

V and J are TRBV28 and TRBJ2-6, with 7 bases identical to TRBD1. The CDR3 extends over 17 amino acids. The germline gives CDR1 MDHEN, CDR2 SYDVKM. Trimming cost V 4 bases and J 2 bases; bases outside gene matches: 8. In nucleotides, the CDR3 is TGTGCCAGCAGTTCCCTACTTACAGGGGCTGGGGCCAACGTCCTGACTTTC. Translated, it gives CASSSLLTGAGANVLTF.

This chain joins TRBV4-2 and TRBJ1-3, with D maybe TRBD1 (5 bases). Trimming shortened V by 5 bases and J by 8 bases, and 22 bases separated the two germline ends. Germline CDR1 reads LGHNA; CDR2 reads YNFKEQ. The CDR3 runs to 16 residues. The CDR3 here is CASSYAGRVEGYTIYF. The CDR3, as DNA: TGTGCCAGCAGCTACGCAGGGAGGGTCGAAGGGTACACCATATATTTT.

J is TRBJ1-2 and V is TRBV18, with D perhaps matching TRBD1 (5 bases). Germline CDR1 KGHSH, CDR2 LQKENI. Trimming pared 5 bases from V and 6 bases from J, leaving 13 bases between. This CDR3 is 13 amino acids long. The CDR3 sequence: CASSAGRGDGYTF. The CDR3, as DNA: TGTGCCAGCTCAGCGGGGCGTGGCGATGGCTACACCTTC.

Details on this clone: Other DNA sequences in the same sample also yield this CDR3. The chain employs TRBV20-1 and TRBJ2-5; D not resolved. CDR1 is DFQATT and CDR2 is SNEGSKA in the germline V gene (reference sequence). The CDR3 contains 11 residues. V gave up 3 bases and J gave up 4 bases, with 6 bases separating them. CDR3 coding DNA: TGCAGTGCTAGGTCAGGAGAGACCCAGTACTTC. Protein: CSARSGETQYF.

V usage is TRBV6-1 and J usage is TRBJ1-3, with D perhaps TRBD1 (5 bases). Germline V lookup: CDR1 MNHNS, CDR2 SASEGT. Trimming took off 1 base at V and 0 bases at J, with 10 bases between the two ends. This CDR3 contains 16 residues. The chain's CDR3 is CASSEVAGSSGNTIYF. CDR3 bases: TGTGCCAGCAGTGAAGTTGCAGGGAGCTCTGGAAACACCATATATTTT.

This chain connects TRBV5-1 to TRBJ1-1; D gene unclear. Trimming stripped 4 bases from V and 5 bases from J, with 12 bases between. The CDR3 runs 13 residues. Germline CDR1 SGHRS, CDR2 YFSETQ. The chain's CDR3 is CASSGLGETEAFF. DNA of the CDR3: TGCGCCAGCAGCGGACTGGGCGAAACTGAAGCTTTCTTT. The entire variable domain, with the rest obtained from reference TRBV5-1 and TRBJ1-1, is as follows: KAGVTQTPRYLIKTRGQQVTLSCSPISGHRSVSWYQQTPGQGLQFLFEYFSETQRNKGNFPGRFSGRQFSNSRSEMNVSTLELGDSALYLCASSGLGETEAFFGQGTRLTVV.

This rearrangement joins TRBV5-1 to TRBJ1-2; 7 bases fit TRBD1. Trimming removed 4 bases from V and 4 bases from J; junction bases left unmatched: 7. Germline V gene data show CDR1 as SGHRS and CDR2 as YFSETQ. The CDR3 sequence is 14 residues long. The DNA of the CDR3 is TGCGCCAGCAGCCCCAGGGGGGGACCCTATGGCTACACCTTC. Translation: CASSPRGGPYGYTF.

The chain employs TRBV19 and TRBJ1-4; D is perhaps TRBD1 (5 bases). The CDR3 is 12 amino acids. Germline CDR1 is LNHDA and CDR2 is SQIVND (reference sequence). The V end was cut by 6 bases, the J end by 6 bases, with 8 bases between. This chain's CDR3 is CASSQGYEKLFF. For the CDR3, the DNA is TGTGCCAGTAGCCAGGGATATGAAAAACTGTTTTTT.

This chain joins TRBV14 and TRBJ2-3; 8 bases align to TRBD2. The CDR3 is made up of 14 amino acids. Germline assignment: CDR1 SGHDN and CDR2 FVKESK. V gave up 4 bases and J gave up 8 bases; unmatched junction bases: 8. The CDR3 here is CASSPGLGKGTQYF. The CDR3 bases are TGTGCCAGCAGCCCGGGACTAGGAAAGGGTACGCAGTATTTT.

This chain joins TRBV10-3 and TRBJ2-3; D call uncertain. V shed 3 bases and J shed 5 bases, with 6 bases lying between them. Germline loops: CDR1 ENHRY, CDR2 SYGVKD. The CDR3 length is 12 residues. CDR3 in DNA: TGTGCCATCAGTGAAGGCGGAGATACGCAGTATTTT. It yields the protein CAISEGGDTQYF.